This T cell receptor (beta chain) was obtained from a study of blood T cell repertoires in COVID-19. Study background: Italy, Spain and the United States were the sources of the convalescent and acute COVID-19 samples.

The CDR3 is made up of 16 amino acids. The V and J ends lost 0 bases and 0 bases respectively, with 11 bases between them. Germline-derived CDR1 and CDR2 are SGHKS and YYEKEE (reference sequence). Original processing methods: Cell counts per sample came from amplifying reference gene primers. Assay used: immunoSEQ multiplex PCR; TCRdb lists only in-frame clones, some missing. The V and J calls and clone size are taken from that table; D and trimming were inferred from the DNA. Among 200,000 to 250,000 clones, about 78% were seen once, and the ten largest hold around 7.3%. The gene calls are TRBV5-5 and TRBJ2-3; no clear D. The sequencing input was peripheral blood. This clonotype originated in a woman aged 70-85 years with acute or convalescent COVID-19. The CDR3 DNA sequence: TGTGCCAGCAGCTTGGGCTACCTCCTTAGCACAGATACGCAGTATTTT. This sequence encodes CASSLGYLLSTDTQYF.